This T cell receptor (beta chain) was recovered during a study of blood T cell repertoires in COVID-19. Overall study context: Italy, Spain and the United States were the sources of the convalescent and acute COVID-19 samples. Sources were T cells, B-cell-depleted T cells, or PBMCs; the material itself was cDNA or gDNA.

The CDR3 is made up of 14 amino acids. Trimming removed 4 bases from V and 12 bases from J, with 19 bases in between. CDR1 and CDR2 (germline): SNHLY, FYNNEI. As originally analysed: Quantification of nucleated cells was approximated via reference gene primer amplification. Data came from immunoSEQ multiplex PCR; TCRdb stores just in-frame clones and leaves some out. The DNA was the basis for D and trimming; V, J and clone size are from that table. The sample consists of nearly 45,000 clones, approximately 86% of them appearing once. This chain joins TRBV2 and TRBJ2-1, with D perhaps TRBD1 (6 bases). The sequenced material came from peripheral blood. The TCR sequence derives from a woman older than 75 in a cohort sampled during active or convalescent COVID-19. The CDR3 region is CASSAGQLTMRQFF. The CDR3 nucleotides read TGTGCCAGCAGTGCAGGACAGCTAACAATGAGGCAGTTCTTC.